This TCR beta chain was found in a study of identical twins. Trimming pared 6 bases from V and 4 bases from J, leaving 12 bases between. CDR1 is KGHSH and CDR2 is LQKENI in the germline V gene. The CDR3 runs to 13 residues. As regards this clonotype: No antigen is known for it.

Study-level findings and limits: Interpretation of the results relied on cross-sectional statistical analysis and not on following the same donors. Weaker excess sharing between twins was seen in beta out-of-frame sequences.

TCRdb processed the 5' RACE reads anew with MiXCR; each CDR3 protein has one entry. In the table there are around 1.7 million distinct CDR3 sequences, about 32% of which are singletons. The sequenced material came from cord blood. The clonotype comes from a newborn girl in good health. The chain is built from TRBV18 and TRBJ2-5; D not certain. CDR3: CASSPRSGETQYF. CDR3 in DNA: TGTGCCAGCTCCCCTCGATCCGGAGAGACCCAGTACTTC.